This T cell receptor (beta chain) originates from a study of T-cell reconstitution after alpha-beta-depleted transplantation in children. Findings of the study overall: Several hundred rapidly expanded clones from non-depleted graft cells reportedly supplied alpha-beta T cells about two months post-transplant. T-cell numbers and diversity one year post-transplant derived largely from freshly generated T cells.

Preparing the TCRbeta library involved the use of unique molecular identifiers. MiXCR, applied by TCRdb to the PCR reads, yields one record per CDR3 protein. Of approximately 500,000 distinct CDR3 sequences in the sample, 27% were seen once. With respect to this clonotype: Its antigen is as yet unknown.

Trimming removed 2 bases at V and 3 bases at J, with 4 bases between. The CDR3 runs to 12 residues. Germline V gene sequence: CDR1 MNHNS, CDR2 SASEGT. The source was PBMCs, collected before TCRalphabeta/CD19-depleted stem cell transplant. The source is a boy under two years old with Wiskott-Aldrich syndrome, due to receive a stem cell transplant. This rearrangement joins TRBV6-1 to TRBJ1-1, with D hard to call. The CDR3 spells CASSERDTEAFF. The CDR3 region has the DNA TGTGCCAGCAGTGAACGGGACACTGAAGCTTTCTTT.